What follows describes a single T cell receptor (beta chain). No antigen is known for it. Within one base of it there is no much larger clone, and no base qualities were kept. From cysteine to phenylalanine, the CDR3 is 12 amino acids long. Only the CDR3 DNA is retained, 36 bases long and in frame from the first base. For CDR1 and CDR2, the germline V gene lists SGHAT and FQNNGV. The V end loses 5 bases and the J end loses 11 bases, and a stretch of 15 bases separates them. The donors were included in the validation cohort of around 120 subjects, a group kept apart from the approximately 670-subject first cohort. The sample belongs to a study of cytomegalovirus exposure and HLA in healthy donors (dated by TCRdb to the late 2010s). Regarding the study in general: According to a later analysis, one platform produced both the roughly 110 validation repertoires and the roughly 640 repertoires of the first cohort. The study aimed to test whether cataloging public T cell receptors could reveal signatures of past pathogen exposure. Along with the roughly 610-subject first cohort, a separate validation cohort of 120 different subjects was used. High-throughput TCR immunosequencing, statistical association of individual TCRs with disease status, and machine learning were combined to predict cytomegalovirus infection status. Summary of the overall study and its limitations: Cytomegalovirus status was reported to be diagnosed by the classifier with high specificity and sensitivity in both the original and validation cohorts. Most TCR sequences were seen in very few donors, while some public TCRs were found in many individuals. The study listed 164 TCR beta chains as associated with cytomegalovirus. A few of the identified cytomegalovirus-associated TCR beta chains were confirmed in vitro to be specific for cytomegalovirus antigens. Of the cluster scores, roughly 95% were above 0 in a later analysis, which found that TCRs clustered in the first cohort also tended to co-occur in the 95 to 150 validation repertoires. The authors suggested that the approach could potentially be extended to other disease states and immunological phenotypes. All 120 or so repertoires were used to score co-occurrence in the validation cohort in a later analysis, because that analysis had no HLA typing for the cohort.

Receptors were amplified or captured by the immunoSEQ multiplex PCR assay. The authors' pipeline ran thus. A statistical classification framework was developed to diagnose cytomegalovirus status using the catalog of TCR beta chain sequences. Held by TCRdb, this immuneACCESS table contains in-frame sequences only and omits some clones. Under half of the omission traces to an unresolved V gene where checked; the cause of the rest is unknown. V, J and clone size are taken as reported in that table, and D and trimming were inferred from the DNA itself. Across this sample there are fewer than 250,000 clones, with approximately 83% seen only once. In total, the top ten clones hold around an eighth of the sample.

The receptor was derived from a woman in her twenties or thirties in good health and CMV-seropositive. The chain links TRBV11-2 with TRBJ1-1, with the identity of the D gene unclear. The material sequenced was PBMCs. CDR3 region: CASSPELAAAFF. The base sequence is TGTGCCAGCAGCCCCGAGCTGGCTGCTGCTTTCTTT.